The 20 T cell receptor beta chains below were found in one sample sequenced in a study of post-analysis software for immune sequencing data. These TCRs' antigens remain unknown. Unique molecular identifiers tagged the TCR beta cDNA libraries. TCRdb used MiXCR to reprocess the PCR reads, holding one entry per CDR3 protein. The sample lists hundreds of thousands of distinct CDR3 sequences; roughly 29% were seen once. Study-wide findings and caveats: About 5 TRBV segments occurring more often in patients than controls included TRBV5-6, TRBV5-1 and TRBV20-1.

The sample was blood. Every receptor here comes from a girl between 5 and 17 years old with multiple sclerosis.

J is TRBJ2-2 and V is TRBV28; D is unresolved. Looked up from germline, CDR1 is MDHEN and CDR2 is SYDVKM. This CDR3 is built from 13 residues. V dropped 3 bases and J dropped 5 bases, with 7 bases sitting between them. DNA of the CDR3: TGTGCCAGCAGTTTCGGGCGAACCGGGGAGCTGTTTTTT. Its translation is CASSFGRTGELFF.

This clonotype was counted many times. This rearrangement joins TRBV29-1 to TRBJ2-1, with 9 bases identical to TRBD1. V lost 6 bases, J lost 8 bases, and 11 bases stayed unmatched. This CDR3 region has 14 residues. Germline V CDR1 and CDR2: SQVTM, ANQGSEA. CDR3 bases: TGCAGCGTCGCCGGGACAGGGATAAGCTATGAGCAGTTCTTC. This encodes CSVAGTGISYEQFF.

Comments on this clonotype: A much bigger clone sits one base away, suggesting this may be a read error. This sequence joins TRBV29-1 and TRBJ2-7; 9 bases line up with TRBD1. J lost 7 bases, V lost 0 bases, and 10 bases had no gene match. From germline, CDR1 is SQVTM and CDR2 ANQGSEA. The length of the CDR3 is 15 residues. The CDR3 loop reads CSVEDQSQGTGEQYF. The DNA for the CDR3 is TGCAGCGTTGAAGATCAAAGCCAGGGGACAGGGGAGCAGTACTTC.

This clonotype is labeled medium-sized. The V and J genes are TRBV29-1 and TRBJ2-5; no clear D gene. CDR3 length equals 13 residues. Per the germline V gene, CDR1 is SQVTM and CDR2 is ANQGSEA. The ends were cut back, 4 bases at V and 4 bases at J, with 13 bases in the middle. DNA of the CDR3: TGCAGCGTTGGGGGTAGCCAGCGAGAGACCCAGTACTTC. Translated: CSVGGSQRETQYF.

This clonotype was observed a handful of times. The chain joins TRBV12-3 or TRBV12-4 to TRBJ2-7; 8 bases are shared with TRBD2. The length of the CDR3 is 11 residues. Trimming removed 8 bases from V and 5 bases from J; junction bases left unmatched: 2. DNA of the CDR3: TGTGCCAGCGGCGGGGGGAACGAGCAGTACTTC. It is translated as CASGGGNEQYF.

Details on this clonotype: Germline and junction disagree at one end, which may indicate a read error. The genes are TRBV20-1 and TRBJ2-5; the match to TRBD1 covers 7 bases. This CDR3 region has 14 residues. Germline CDR1 is DFQATT and CDR2 is SNEGSKA (reference sequence). Here the CDR3 DNA reads TGCAGTGCTAGAGCGGGACAGTTCCAAAAGACCCAGTACTTC. As protein: CSARAGQFQKTQYF.

J is TRBJ2-6 and V is TRBV5-1; D might be TRBD2 (6 bases). There are 16 residues in the CDR3. The ends were cut back, 7 bases at V and 0 bases at J, with 14 bases in the middle. Germline V gene sequence: CDR1 SGHRS, CDR2 YFSETQ. The CDR3 DNA follows: TGCGCCAGCGACTCCTTGGGAGGCTCTGGGGCCAACGTCCTGACTTTC. It codes for CASDSLGGSGANVLTF.

The V and J genes are TRBV20-1 and TRBJ1-6; no clear D. Germline V lookup: CDR1 DFQATT, CDR2 SNEGSKA (reference sequence). The V end lost 0 bases, the J end lost 7 bases, and 7 bases lay between the germline ends. CDR3 length: 13 amino acids. This CDR3 reads CSARDPANSPLHF. CDR3 nucleotide sequence: TGCAGTGCTAGAGATCCGGCCAATTCACCCCTCCACTTT.

This clonotype was counted only a few times. The chain carries TRBV6-1 and TRBJ2-7; TRBD1 agrees at 10 bases. The CDR3 has 17 residues. Germline-derived CDR1 and CDR2 are MNHNS and SASEGT. The V and J ends lost 5 bases and 2 bases, in that order; junction bases with no gene match: 12. The CDR3 sequence is CASSPTPGQGIPYEQYF. For the CDR3, the DNA is TGTGCCAGCAGTCCTACTCCGGGACAGGGGATCCCCTACGAGCAGTACTTC.

The chain has TRBV9 and TRBJ2-7; a weak D match, TRBD2 (5 bases). The end of the DNA aligns better with TRBJ2-5, so the J call may be wrong. Per germline, CDR1 SGDLS and CDR2 YYNGEE. This CDR3 has 14 amino acids. CDR3 amino acids: CASSPRSGSETQYF. The CDR3 DNA follows: TGTGCCAGCAGCCCAAGAAGCGGCTCAGAGACCCAGTACTTC.

The CDR3 DNA is TGTGCCAGCAGCCGTATTCGGGGGGCCAAAAACATTCAGTACTTC. As protein: CASSRIRGAKNIQYF. J is TRBJ2-4 and V is TRBV11-2; possible D gene TRBD2, 6 bases. V lost 5 bases and J 1 base, leaving 12 bases between the germline ends. Germline-derived CDR1 and CDR2 are SGHAT and FQNNGV. The CDR3 has 15 residues.

This chain joins TRBV20-1 and TRBJ1-1, with D tentatively TRBD1 (5 bases). The germline V and J ends were trimmed by 0 bases and 2 bases, with 13 bases remaining between them. CDR3 length equals 15 residues. Germline V gene lookup returns CDR1 DFQATT and CDR2 SNEGSKA (reference sequence). The DNA of the CDR3 is TGCAGTGCTAGAGATCTAAGGCAGGGAAACACTGAAGCTTTCTTT. This sequence encodes CSARDLRQGNTEAFF.

This clonotype was detected only a few times. This chain joins TRBV12-3 or TRBV12-4 and TRBJ1-2; unclear D gene. This CDR3 region has 15 residues. Trimming pared 2 bases from V and 0 bases from J, leaving 10 bases between. CDR3 sequence: CASSLLGLPNYGYTF. CDR3 coding DNA: TGTGCCAGCAGTTTACTCGGCTTACCTAACTATGGCTACACCTTC.

J is TRBJ2-2 and V is TRBV20-1; tentatively, D is TRBD1 (6 bases). This CDR3 is 14 amino acids long. V shed 6 bases and J shed 2 bases, with 13 bases lying between them. Germline-derived CDR1 and CDR2 are DFQATT and SNEGSKA (reference sequence). CDR3 in DNA: TGCAGTGCCTGGGGGCGGATTAACACCGGGGAGCTGTTTTTT. Translated: CSAWGRINTGELFF.

This clonotype turned up a few times. Here the CDR3 reads CASSLAGGKPSEQYF. CDR3 in DNA: TGTGCCAGCAGCTTAGCGGGGGGTAAGCCGAGCGAGCAGTACTTC. V usage is TRBV7-2 and J usage is TRBJ2-7; perhaps TRBD2 as D (6 bases). The V end was cut by 0 bases, the J end by 6 bases, with 15 bases between. Germline loops: CDR1 SGHTA, CDR2 FQGNSA. This CDR3 has 15 amino acids. Looking up the rest from reference TRBV7-2 and TRBJ2-7 gives the full variable domain: GAGVSQSPSNKVTEKGKDVELRCDPISGHTALYWYRQSLGQGLEFLIYFQGNSAPDKSGLPSDRFSAERTGGSVSTLTIQRTQQEDSAVYLCASSLAGGKPSEQYFGPGTRLTVT.

With respect to this clonotype: It may be a read error: a sequence one base away is much more abundant. The chain couples TRBV20-1 to TRBJ2-5; no definite D call. Trimming took 3 bases from V and 0 from J, leaving 2 bases between them. CDR1 and CDR2 (germline): DFQATT, SNEGSKA (reference sequence). CDR3 size: 11 residues. CDR3 loop: CSASNQETQYF. CDR3 bases: TGCAGTGCTAGCAACCAAGAGACCCAGTACTTC.

This clonotype was seen at least ten times. The CDR3 DNA reads as TGCAGCGCCGGTCTAGCGGGGAGCACAGATACGCAGTATTTT. Protein product: CSAGLAGSTDTQYF. The rearrangement joins TRBV20-1 to TRBJ2-3, with TRBD2 matching 9 bases. The CDR3 is 14 amino acids. Germline values: CDR1 DFQATT, CDR2 SNEGSKA (reference sequence).

The chain links TRBV28 to TRBJ2-3; maybe TRBD1 (6 bases). CDR1 and CDR2 (germline): MDHEN, SYDVKM. V was shortened by 3 bases and J by 3 bases, with 13 bases between the two germline ends. The CDR3 totals 15 residues. The CDR3, as DNA: TGTGCCAGCAGTTTCATCAGGGGTCAAACAGATACGCAGTATTTT. Protein: CASSFIRGQTDTQYF.

CDR3 nucleotide sequence: TGTGCCAGCAGGACTGGACAGAGAAACTATGGCTACACCTTC. As protein: CASRTGQRNYGYTF. The chain recombines TRBV6-5 with TRBJ1-2; possibly TRBD1 for D (6 bases). Germline values: CDR1 MNHEY, CDR2 SVGAGI. The V end was cut by 6 bases, the J end by 2 bases, with 13 bases between. The CDR3 has 14 residues.

This clonotype was counted only a few times. This rearrangement joins TRBV3-1 to TRBJ2-5; 11 nucleotides line up with TRBD2. V lost 0 bases to trimming and J lost 0 bases; unmatched junction nucleotides: 12. Per the germline V gene, CDR1 is LGHDT and CDR2 is YNNKEL (reference sequence). The CDR3 contains 20 residues. CDR3 residues: CASSQDLLAGGPVYQETQYF. DNA for the CDR3: TGTGCCAGCAGCCAAGATCTGCTAGCGGGGGGACCAGTGTACCAAGAGACCCAGTACTTC.